The present T cell receptor beta chain was sequenced within a study of T cells in Graves' hyperthyroidism and ophthalmopathy. This clonotype was recorded at least ten times. The CDR3 regions of TCR beta were amplified from RNA transcripts. The TCR CDR3 was amplified in a first-round RT-PCR using the HTBI primer set. TCRdb called the multiplex PCR reads again in MiXCR, with one record for every CDR3 protein. The sample shows around 450,000 distinct CDR3 sequences, around 13% of them seen only once. The receptor comes from a young woman with Graves' hyperthyroidism. Input material: blood.

CDR3 sequence: CSATQTGTYEQYF. The DNA for the CDR3 is TGCAGTGCTACTCAGACGGGTACCTACGAGCAGTACTTC. The gene calls are TRBV20-1 and TRBJ2-7; D not certain. This CDR3 comprises 13 residues. Per the germline V gene, CDR1 is DFQATT and CDR2 is SNEGSKA (reference sequence). V was trimmed by 4 bases and J by 2 bases, leaving 12 bases between them.